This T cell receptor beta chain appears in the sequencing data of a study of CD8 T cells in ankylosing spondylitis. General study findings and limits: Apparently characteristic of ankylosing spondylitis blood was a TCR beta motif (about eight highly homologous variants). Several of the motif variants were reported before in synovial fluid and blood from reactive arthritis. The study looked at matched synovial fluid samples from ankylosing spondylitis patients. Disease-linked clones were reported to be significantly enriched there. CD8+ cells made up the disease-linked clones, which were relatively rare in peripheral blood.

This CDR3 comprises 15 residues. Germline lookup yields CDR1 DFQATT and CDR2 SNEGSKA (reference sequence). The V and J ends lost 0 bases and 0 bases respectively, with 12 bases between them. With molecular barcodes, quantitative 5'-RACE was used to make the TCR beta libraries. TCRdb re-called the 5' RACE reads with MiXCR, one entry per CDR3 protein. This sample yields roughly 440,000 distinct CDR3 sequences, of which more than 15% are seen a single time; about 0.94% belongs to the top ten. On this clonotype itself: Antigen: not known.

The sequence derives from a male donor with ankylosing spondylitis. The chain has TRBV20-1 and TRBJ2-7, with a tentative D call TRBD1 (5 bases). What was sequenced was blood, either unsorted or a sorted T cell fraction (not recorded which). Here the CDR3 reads CSARDTGTLSYEQYF. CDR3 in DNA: TGCAGTGCTAGAGATACAGGTACCCTCTCCTACGAGCAGTACTTC.